Listed below are T cell receptor beta chains from one sample, sequenced in a study of T-cell reconstitution after alpha-beta-depleted transplantation in children. MiXCR, applied by TCRdb to the PCR reads, yields one record per CDR3 protein. The table has over 100,000 distinct CDR3 sequences, less than 6% seen once. Sequencing was performed on PBMCs, mostly from graft donor cells, taken 60 days after TCRalphabeta/CD19-depleted stem cell transplant. Every receptor here comes from a female patient younger than 10 who had a stem cell transplant for Fanconi anemia, so the T cells may come from the graft donor. Each CDR3 is given with its conserved first and last residue. The D gene is left open where the match is weak. Rows give clone size only sometimes, using once, few, many, or a class for an expanded clone.

clone_size j_call d_call v_call cdr3_aa cdr3_nt
many TRBJ2-5 . TRBV7-9 CASSLSTSYQETQYF TGTGCCAGCAGCCTGTCCACTTCGTACCAAGAGACCCAGTACTTC
many TRBJ1-1 . TRBV28 CASSLMGKGNTEAFF TGTGCCAGCAGTTTAATGGGAAAGGGGAACACTGAAGCTTTCTTT
few TRBJ2-7 . TRBV18 CASSPLDRAYEQYF TGTGCCAGCTCACCACTGGACAGAGCGTACGAGCAGTACTTC
few TRBJ2-7 TRBD2 TRBV18 CASSPVASGVSSYEQYF TGTGCCAGCTCACCAGTGGCTAGCGGTGTGAGCTCCTACGAGCAGTACTTC
. TRBJ2-7 . TRBV5-6 CAISPGGGYYNYEQYF TGTGCCATCAGCCCCGGTGGGGGTTACTATAACTACGAGCAGTACTTC
many TRBJ2-5 . TRBV11-2 CASSLIGGKETQYF TGTGCCAGCAGCTTAATTGGGGGAAAAGAGACCCAGTACTTC
many TRBJ2-7 . TRBV28 CASNLATSPGLPYEQYF TGTGCCAGCAACTTAGCTACTTCGCCTGGTCTCCCCTACGAGCAGTACTTC
many TRBJ2-7 . TRBV20-1 CSARGTFAISEQYF TGCAGTGCTAGAGGGACATTTGCCATTTCCGAGCAGTACTTC
. TRBJ2-6 . TRBV7-3 CASSRSGANVLTF TGTGCCAGCAGCCGCTCTGGGGCCAACGTCCTGACTTTC
many TRBJ2-3 . TRBV6-2/TRBV6-3 CASPALGAATDTQYF TGTGCCAGCCCAGCCTTAGGGGCCGCCACAGATACGCAGTATTTT
many TRBJ2-5 TRBD2 TRBV9 CASSVGGVGRYQETQYF TGTGCCAGCAGCGTAGGGGGGGTCGGGAGGTACCAAGAGACCCAGTACTTC
many TRBJ2-7 TRBD1 TRBV5-5 CASSLEDRGFNEQYF TGTGCCAGCAGCTTGGAGGACAGGGGGTTTAACGAGCAGTACTTC
few TRBJ1-1 . TRBV9 CASSVDPTPPNTEAFF TGTGCCAGCAGCGTAGACCCTACACCACCAAACACTGAAGCTTTCTTT
. TRBJ1-2 . TRBV20-1 CSARVPGPTNYGYTF TGCAGTGCTAGAGTGCCAGGGCCTACTAACTATGGCTACACCTTC
. TRBJ2-5 TRBD1 TRBV5-1 CASSLAGDRHGETQYF TGCGCCAGCAGCTTGGCGGGGGACAGGCACGGAGAGACCCAGTACTTC
many TRBJ1-1 . TRBV28 CASTTIGRGTEAFF TGTGCCAGCACCACAATCGGCAGGGGCACTGAAGCTTTCTTT
many TRBJ2-1 . TRBV7-9 CASSALMSGPYNEQFF TGTGCCAGCAGCGCTCTTATGAGCGGGCCCTACAATGAGCAGTTCTTC
many TRBJ1-4 TRBD1 TRBV5-1 CASSSEGTGLSTNEKLFF TGCGCCAGCAGCTCGGAAGGGACAGGCCTATCAACTAATGAAAAACTGTTTTTT
. TRBJ2-6 . TRBV2 CASNLTDSGANVLTF TGTGCCAGCAACCTGACGGACTCTGGGGCCAACGTCCTGACTTTC
many TRBJ2-1 TRBD2 TRBV12-3/TRBV12-4 CASSLGGSFYNEQFF TGTGCCAGCAGTTTAGGCGGGAGTTTTTACAATGAGCAGTTCTTC
. TRBJ2-5 . TRBV6-1 CASGGRRLQETQYF TGTGCCAGCGGGGGGAGACGTCTCCAAGAGACCCAGTACTTC
few TRBJ1-5 . TRBV27 CASSLRWGRTWTDQPQHF TGTGCCAGCAGTTTACGGTGGGGGAGGACCTGGACGGATCAGCCCCAGCATTTT
few TRBJ1-6 . TRBV20-1 CSAPTVGQGFSPLHF TGCAGTGCTCCGACGGTGGGACAAGGGTTTTCACCCCTCCACTTT
few TRBJ2-1 . TRBV18 CASYGANEQFF TGTGCCAGCTATGGAGCGAATGAGCAGTTCTTC
many TRBJ2-1 . TRBV7-9 CASSLAGRGLYNEQFF TGTGCCAGCAGCTTAGCCGGCCGGGGACTTTACAATGAGCAGTTCTTC
many TRBJ2-7 . TRBV12-3/TRBV12-4 CASSLIENEQYF TGTGCCAGCAGTTTAATAGAGAACGAGCAGTACTTC
few TRBJ2-1 . TRBV29-1 CSVERRGRYEQFF TGCAGCGTTGAAAGGCGGGGGCGGTACGAGCAGTTCTTC
many TRBJ1-1 . TRBV5-1 CASSLAQGYTEAFF TGCGCCAGCAGCTTGGCACAGGGATACACTGAAGCTTTCTTT
many TRBJ2-7 TRBD2 TRBV7-2 CASSSGTSLGPTYEQYF TGTGCCAGCAGCTCCGGGACTAGCTTAGGGCCAACCTACGAGCAGTACTTC
many TRBJ2-5 . TRBV28 CASSLGGSETQYF TGTGCCAGCAGTTTAGGGGGGAGTGAGACCCAGTACTTC
many TRBJ2-3 . TRBV7-3 CASSRAGKRPDTQYF TGTGCCAGCAGCAGAGCCGGGAAGCGGCCAGATACGCAGTATTTT
. TRBJ2-1 TRBD2 TRBV20-1 CPIWREGLASEQFF TGCCCTATCTGGCGGGAGGGCCTAGCGAGTGAGCAGTTCTTC